This paragraph reports one T cell receptor (beta chain). The target antigen is unknown. This sample was taken from a study of cytomegalovirus exposure and HLA in healthy donors. Study findings and constraints: Later on, a genetic analysis was performed. It linked a missense variant in DCLRE1C with V- and J-gene trimming of TCR beta. Some public TCRs appeared in many individuals, while most sequences were rare. High specificity and sensitivity for cytomegalovirus status were reported for the classifier. Some segments of the V type, notably TRBV6-2 and TRBV6-3, were excluded as indistinguishable.

The PCR used 60 Vbeta and 13 Jbeta primers. Sequencing was performed with immunoSEQ multiplex PCR; in TCRdb, only in-frame clones are kept and a portion is missing. The top ten clones hold under 2.5% of a sample with around 100,000 clones, approximately 84% of them seen once. This CDR3 is built from 11 residues. Germline assignment: CDR1 SGHDN and CDR2 FVKESK. With 6 bases removed from V and 5 bases from J, the gap between germline ends came to 7 bases. The source material was PBMCs. The origin of this receptor is a man aged 18-30 years in good health and CMV-seronegative. V is TRBV14 and J is TRBJ1-1; D not resolved. CDR3 residues: CASSPLTEAFF. The CDR3 region has the DNA TGTGCCAGCAGTCCACTGACTGAAGCTTTCTTT.